This T cell receptor (beta chain) stems from a study of blood T cell repertoires in COVID-19. Study in general: Italy, Spain and the United States were the sources of the convalescent and acute COVID-19 samples.

As processed by the authors: Reference gene primer amplification in the assay estimated nucleated cell counts. The data were produced by immunoSEQ multiplex PCR, yet TCRdb's version contains in-frame clones alone and is incomplete. For V, J and clone size, that table is used; D and trimming come from the DNA. Among around 29,000 clones listed, roughly nine tenths were seen once. J lost 8 bases, V lost 2 bases, and 9 bases had no gene match. This CDR3 region has 15 residues. Per germline, CDR1 SEHNR and CDR2 FQNEAQ (reference sequence). The genes are TRBV7-9 and TRBJ1-2; 9 bases fit TRBD1. This TCR came from a human donor in a cohort sampled during active COVID-19. The sequenced material came from peripheral blood. Here the CDR3 reads CASSLITGGAGGYTF. As DNA, the CDR3 is TGTGCCAGCAGCTTAATTACAGGGGGCGCAGGAGGCTACACCTTC.